What follows is one T cell receptor beta chain and its context. The data were produced by immunoSEQ multiplex PCR, yet TCRdb's version contains in-frame clones alone and is incomplete. This sample has 97,000 or so clones; approximately 92% occur once, and the top ten carry 4.2%. This CDR3 is built from 12 residues. The V end lost 4 bases, the J end lost 8 bases, and 10 bases lay between the germline ends. CDR1 is SGHDT and CDR2 is YYEEEE in the germline V gene. The source of the sample is a study of blood T cell repertoires in COVID-19. Across the study: There were acute and convalescent COVID-19 samples, and they came from the United States, Italy and Spain.

The V call is TRBV5-6, the J call TRBJ2-1; maybe TRBD2 (6 bases). The material sequenced was peripheral blood. This receptor was taken from a man aged 18 to 29 with acute or convalescent COVID-19. The CDR3 DNA reads as TGTGCCAGCAGCCCTGGGGGGTATGAGCAGTTCTTC. This encodes CASSPGGYEQFF. The whole variable domain, filled in from reference TRBV5-6 and TRBJ2-1, reads DAGVTQSPTHLIKTRGQQVTLRCSPKSGHDTVSWYQQALGQGPQFIFQYYEEEERQRGNFPDRFSGHQFPNYSSELNVNALLLGDSALYLCASSPGGYEQFFGPGTRLTVL.